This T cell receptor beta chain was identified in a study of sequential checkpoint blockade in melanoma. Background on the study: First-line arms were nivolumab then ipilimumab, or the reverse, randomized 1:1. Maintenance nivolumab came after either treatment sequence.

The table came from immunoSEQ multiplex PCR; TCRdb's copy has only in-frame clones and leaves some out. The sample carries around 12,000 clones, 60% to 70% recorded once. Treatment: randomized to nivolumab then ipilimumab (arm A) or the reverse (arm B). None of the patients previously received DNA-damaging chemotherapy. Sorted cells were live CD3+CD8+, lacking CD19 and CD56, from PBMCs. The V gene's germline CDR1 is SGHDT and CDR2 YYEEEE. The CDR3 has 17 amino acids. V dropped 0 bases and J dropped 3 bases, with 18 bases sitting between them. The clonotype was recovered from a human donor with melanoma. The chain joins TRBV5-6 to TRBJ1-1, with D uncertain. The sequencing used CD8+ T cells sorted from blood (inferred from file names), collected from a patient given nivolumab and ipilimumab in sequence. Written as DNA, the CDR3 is TGTGCCAGCAGCTTGGCCGCGGGTTCAAGAAAGTACACTGAAGCTTTCTTT. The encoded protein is CASSLAAGSRKYTEAFF.